A selection of T cell receptor beta chains follows, all from one sample in a study of blood T cell repertoires in COVID-19. Clones were sequenced by immunoSEQ multiplex PCR, and TCRdb holds only the in-frame ones, with some missing. The sample lists under 250,000 clones, 84% occurring once. Sequencing was performed on peripheral blood. These receptors all come from a woman between 35 and 50 years old who had recovered from COVID-19. Each CDR3 is given with its conserved first and last residue. D genes are given only for firm matches. The size of a clone is reported for some rows only, either as once, few or many, or as a class for expanded clones.

size	J	V	D	DNA	CDR3
NA	TRBJ1-2	TRBV28	NA	TGTGCCAGCTGCATCTTGGGGCGCGAAAACTATGGCTACACCTTC	CASCILGRENYGYTF
NA	TRBJ1-2	TRBV7-9	TRBD1	TGTGCCAGCAGCATAGGGACAGGGGACTATGGCTACACCTTC	CASSIGTGDYGYTF
NA	TRBJ1-5	TRBV10-3	NA	TGTGCCATCACCGCGGAGGACAATCAGCCCCAGCATTTT	CAITAEDNQPQHF
NA	TRBJ2-3	TRBV30	TRBD1	TGTGCCTGGAGTCTCACGACCCGTGGGGACAGGGCAGATACGCAGTATTTT	CAWSLTTRGDRADTQYF
few	TRBJ1-6	TRBV28	TRBD1	TGTGCCAGCAGTCTTGGACAGGGGAGCTCCTATAATTCACCCCTCCACTTT	CASSLGQGSSYNSPLHF
NA	TRBJ1-5	TRBV30	TRBD1	TGTGCCTGGAGTGTTACAGGGGGCAATCAGCCCCAGCATTTT	CAWSVTGGNQPQHF
NA	TRBJ2-7	TRBV5-4	TRBD1	TGTGCCAGCAGCTCTGCACGCGACAGGGGGGACGAGCAGTACTTC	CASSSARDRGDEQYF
NA	TRBJ2-3	TRBV30	TRBD1	TGTGCCTGGAGTGTGGGACAGGCCACAGATACGCAGTATTTT	CAWSVGQATDTQYF
NA	TRBJ2-5	TRBV7-9	NA	TGTGCCAGCAGCCACGCCCCTTCCCGTTGGACAGAGAGGGAGACCCAGTACTTC	CASSHAPSRWTERETQYF
NA	TRBJ1-1	TRBV30	NA	TGTGCCTGGACCACCACCCCGGGTTCGGCGGCTTTCTTT	CAWTTTPGSAAFF
NA	TRBJ1-1	TRBV5-1	TRBD1	TGCGCCAGCAGCCCACAGGGGGCAAGCACTGAAGCTTTCTTT	CASSPQGASTEAFF
NA	TRBJ1-5	TRBV20-1	NA	TGCAGTGCCACGGGGGGTGGGCCCCAGCATTTT	CSATGGGPQHF
NA	TRBJ1-1	TRBV5-1	TRBD1	TGCGCCAGCAGCTTGGGGGACAGGGGCTCTGAAGCTTTCTTT	CASSLGDRGSEAFF
NA	TRBJ2-1	TRBV5-4	NA	TGTGCCAGCAGCGGGAGCACTGAGCAGTTCTTC	CASSGSTEQFF
NA	TRBJ1-2	TRBV15	NA	TGTGCCACCAGCAGAACCAGGGGCTACTATGGCTACACCTTC	CATSRTRGYYGYTF
NA	TRBJ1-1	TRBV5-1	NA	TGCGCCAGCAGCTTGACAGGGCCATTCACTGAAGCTTTCTTT	CASSLTGPFTEAFF
NA	TRBJ1-5	TRBV30	TRBD1	TGTGCCTGGACAGGGGGAAATCAGCCCCAGCATTTT	CAWTGGNQPQHF
NA	TRBJ2-1	TRBV7-8	NA	TGTGCCAGCAGCCTAAGGGGGTTCTCCTACAATGAGCAGTTCTTC	CASSLRGFSYNEQFF
NA	TRBJ1-1	TRBV6-1	NA	TGTGCCAGCAGAATTAGGAGTACTGAAGCTTTCTTT	CASRIRSTEAFF
NA	TRBJ2-3	TRBV7-9	NA	TGTGCCAGCAGCTTAGCTACTAGCACAGATACGCAGTATTTT	CASSLATSTDTQYF
NA	TRBJ1-1	TRBV12-3/TRBV12-4	NA	TGTGCCAGCAGTTCGGACTTGAACACTGAAGCTTTCTTT	CASSSDLNTEAFF
NA	TRBJ2-1	TRBV30	TRBD2	TGTGCCTATAGGACTAGCGGGGTGATGAATGAGCAGTTCTTC	CAYRTSGVMNEQFF
NA	TRBJ1-5	TRBV21-1	NA	TGTGCCAGCCGCGTGAGGGGGAATCAGCCCCAGCATTTT	CASRVRGNQPQHF
NA	TRBJ1-4	TRBV4-1	NA	TGCGCCAGCAGCCGAGGACAGTCGGATGAAAAACTGTTTTTT	CASSRGQSDEKLFF
NA	TRBJ2-3	TRBV12-3/TRBV12-4	NA	TGTGCCAGCAGTTTAGACAGATATACGCAGTATTTT	CASSLDRYTQYF
NA	TRBJ1-1	TRBV6-5	NA	TGTGCCAGCAGTTACGATTGGAGCAACACTGAAGCTTTCTTT	CASSYDWSNTEAFF
NA	TRBJ1-5	TRBV27	NA	TGTGCCAGCCGGAGTACCGGCCTATACAATCAGCCCCAGCATTTT	CASRSTGLYNQPQHF
NA	TRBJ1-1	TRBV6-5	NA	TGTGCCACCGCGACACGATGGAACACTGAAGCTTTCTTT	CATATRWNTEAFF
NA	TRBJ2-1	TRBV5-1	TRBD2	TGCGCCAGCAGCTTGGCGGGCGGGGGGGCCATGGATGAGCAGTTCTTC	CASSLAGGGAMDEQFF
NA	TRBJ2-2	TRBV24-1	NA	TGTGCCACCAGTGATTTGACCCAGGGCACCGGGGAGCTGTTTTTT	CATSDLTQGTGELFF
NA	TRBJ2-5	TRBV5-6	NA	TGTGCCAGCAGCTTGTTTTCGCCGGGGCAAGAGACCCAGTACTTC	CASSLFSPGQETQYF
once	TRBJ1-4	TRBV30	NA	TGTGCCTGGAACGGGGGGCTGGATGAAAAACTGTTTTTT	CAWNGGLDEKLFF
NA	TRBJ1-6	TRBV27	NA	TGTGCCAGCAGTGCAACGACAGTTAGGGGTTCACCCCTCCACTTT	CASSATTVRGSPLHF
once	TRBJ1-6	TRBV27	NA	TGTGCCAGCAGGTCGGGTGTTAGCTCCTATAATTCACCCCTCCACTTT	CASRSGVSSYNSPLHF
NA	TRBJ2-5	TRBV20-1	NA	TGCAGTGCTAGAGATCTAGAGACCCAGTACTTC	CSARDLETQYF
NA	TRBJ1-5	TRBV3-1/TRBV3-2	NA	TGTGCCAGCAGCCGTCGACAGGGCAATCAGCCCCAGCATTTT	CASSRRQGNQPQHF
NA	TRBJ2-2	TRBV5-1	TRBD2	TGCGCCAGCAGCTCCGGGACTAGCGGGTACACCGGGGAGCTGTTTTTT	CASSSGTSGYTGELFF
NA	TRBJ1-4	TRBV28	TRBD1	TGTGCCAGCAGTCCGGGACAGAGCAATGAAAAACTGTTTTTT	CASSPGQSNEKLFF
NA	TRBJ1-4	TRBV11-3	TRBD1	TGTGCCAGCACGCCGGGACAGGGGGTATCTAATGAAAAACTGTTTTTT	CASTPGQGVSNEKLFF
NA	TRBJ2-2	TRBV5-4	TRBD2	TGTGCCAGCAGCTCAGAGATCGGACTAGCGGATCTCACCGGGGAGCTGTTTTTT	CASSSEIGLADLTGELFF
NA	TRBJ1-2	TRBV7-9	TRBD1	TGTGCCAGCAGCTTTCTTGCAGGGGGTTATGGCTACACCTTC	CASSFLAGGYGYTF
NA	TRBJ2-1	TRBV7-9	TRBD2	TGTGCCAGCAGCCCAAGCGGGGGGGGTTACAATGAGCAGTTCTTC	CASSPSGGGYNEQFF
NA	TRBJ1-2	TRBV30	TRBD1	TGTGCCTGGAGGGGGACAGGGCCCCGCGGCTACACCTTC	CAWRGTGPRGYTF
NA	TRBJ1-1	TRBV11-2	NA	TGTGCCAGCAGCTTATCACAGGGTAGAACTGAAGCTTTCTTT	CASSLSQGRTEAFF
NA	TRBJ2-3	TRBV28	TRBD2	TGTGCCAGCAGTTTACCCCCATGGCTAGCGGGGCTACCTAGCACAGATACGCAGTATTTT	CASSLPPWLAGLPSTDTQYF
few	TRBJ2-7	TRBV28	NA	TGTGCCAGCTCACAAGGGGCGACCTACGAGCAGTACTTC	CASSQGATYEQYF
NA	TRBJ1-3	TRBV5-5	NA	TGTGCCAGCAGCTGGGAGTCGCGGAGTGGTACCATATATTTT	CASSWESRSGTIYF
NA	TRBJ2-1	TRBV24-1	NA	TGTGCCACCAGTGATTTGAGGGGGAACAATGAGCAGTTCTTC	CATSDLRGNNEQFF
NA	TRBJ2-5	TRBV9	TRBD2	TGTGCCAGCAGCGGATTAGCGGGACAAGAGACCCAGTACTTC	CASSGLAGQETQYF
NA	TRBJ2-7	TRBV10-3	NA	TGTGCCATCAGTTCAGGGCTGGGGTACGAGCAGTACTTC	CAISSGLGYEQYF
NA	TRBJ2-4	TRBV11-2	NA	TGTGCCAGCAGCTTTACAGGCCACAAAAACATTCAGTACTTC	CASSFTGHKNIQYF
NA	TRBJ1-1	TRBV10-3	TRBD1	TGTGCCATCAAACAGGGGGTGAACACTGAAGCTTTCTTT	CAIKQGVNTEAFF
NA	TRBJ2-3	TRBV28	NA	TGTGCCAGCAATTCCGGCGGGCAGACAGATACGCAGTATTTT	CASNSGGQTDTQYF
NA	TRBJ1-1	TRBV9	NA	TGTGCCAGCAGCGGAGCTGGGGGCCTGAACACTGAAGCTTTCTTT	CASSGAGGLNTEAFF
NA	TRBJ2-3	TRBV6-6	NA	TGTGCCAGCAGTTACTCGGTCCGGGATACGCAGTATTTT	CASSYSVRDTQYF
few	TRBJ1-5	TRBV6-5	NA	TGTGCCAGCAGTACCTCGGGGGAAAATCAGCCCCAGCATTTT	CASSTSGENQPQHF
few	TRBJ1-5	TRBV11-1	NA	TGTGCCAGCAGCGACACCGATCAGCCCCAGCATTTT	CASSDTDQPQHF
NA	TRBJ2-1	TRBV24-1	NA	TGTGCCACCAGTGATCCACGTCTAGCGTGGAATGAGCAGTTCTTC	CATSDPRLAWNEQFF
once	TRBJ1-2	TRBV4-1	TRBD1	TGCGCCAGCAGCCAGAACAGGGGCCGTGGCTACACCTTC	CASSQNRGRGYTF
NA	TRBJ1-1	TRBV5-1	TRBD1	TGCGCCAGCAGACAGGGGGGGAACACTGAAGCTTTCTTT	CASRQGGNTEAFF